This TCR beta chain was identified in a study of cytomegalovirus exposure and HLA in healthy donors (dated by TCRdb to between 2016 and 2019). Background on the whole study: According to an earlier analysis of several hundred of the donors, 150 million to 200 million T cells yielded 117 million unique TCR beta sequences and roughly 280 Gb of sequence data. Roughly 300 gigabases of sequencing data and about 92 million unique TCR sequences made up an early release that covered under 750 HLA-typed donors. Of the roughly 400 genotyped donors, approximately 80% fell in the genetic ancestry cluster associated with self-reported Caucasian donors. The study aimed to test whether cataloging public T cell receptors could reveal signatures of past pathogen exposure. Using immunosequencing, the study profiled T cell repertoires from 666 subjects and related those repertoires to cytomegalovirus serostatus. Along with the roughly 710-subject first cohort, a separate validation cohort of over a hundred different subjects was used. To predict cytomegalovirus infection status, the study combined high-throughput TCR immunosequencing, statistical association of individual TCRs with disease status, and machine learning. A later analysis re-examined previously published TCR beta repertoires from about 670 donors and added high-resolution HLA genotyping to investigate patterns of TCR occurrence. Rather than using new phenotypic data, the later analysis identified candidate immune exposures from TCR beta sequences and from how often those sequences occurred across donors. An earlier analysis of roughly 580 of the donors used high-throughput TCR beta sequencing to judge whether each TCR beta V gene segment behaved as functional or pseudogenic. Donor age, sex, ethnicity and CMV serostatus were collected together with the repertoire data. In a later genetic analysis, genome-wide SNP genotypes for about three fifths of the roughly 670 donors were used, and that subset was treated as a discovery cohort. All discovery cohort repertoires had been generated on a single sequencing platform. HLA typing covered class I and class II loci at four-digit resolution. The number of typed donors differed by locus: about 620-640 for A, B, C, DRB1 and DQB1; some 500 for DQA1; some 590 for DPA1; and some 450 for DPB1. Four or five DR-DQ haplotypes were handled as single units for association and clustering because linkage in the cohort was strong. Across 300 to 400 genotyped donors of the cohort, an average of roughly 200,000 unique TCR beta nucleotide sequences per donor were sequenced, and approximately 17% of those sequences were non-productive. Study-wide findings and limitations: The authors suggested that the approach could potentially be generalized to other disease states and immunological phenotypes. While some public TCRs were present in many individuals, most TCR sequences turned up only very rarely across donors. The only immune exposure information available for the cohort was CMV serostatus. A later analysis found that TCR association rates varied across HLA loci, with DRB1 alleles showing the most associated TCRs and HLA-C alleles the fewest. V-gene and J-gene trimming of TCR beta chains was associated with a missense DCLRE1C variant in a later genetic analysis, and the association was replicated in an independent cohort. Because HLA typing was unavailable for some donors at each locus, only the typed subset was used in association tests. Seventeen rarely observed V segments, including chromosome 9 orphons, were excluded from the earlier analysis of about 500 of the donors because counts were too low. The study listed 164 TCR beta chains as associated with cytomegalovirus. A further reported finding was that TCR beta sequences accurately predicted the HLA-A and HLA-B alleles for most subjects in the first cohort. Broadly in line with IMGT annotations, most TCR beta V segments showed up in productive rearrangements about 87% or about 30% of the time in an earlier analysis of approximately 600 of the donors. In a later analysis, several top co-occurrence clusters were reported to appear linked to parvovirus B19, influenza, CMV and Epstein-Barr virus. In vitro tests confirmed that a few of the cytomegalovirus-associated TCR beta chains recognize cytomegalovirus antigens. A group of highly shared sequence variants was considered likely to be a technical artifact of the sequencing pipeline. Most CMV-associated TCR beta chains appeared to be HLA-restricted in a later analysis, and the HLA associations seemed to be driven largely by CMV exposure. Only TCR beta chains were sequenced in this cohort, and the absence of alpha or paired-chain data limited detectable features. In a later analysis, HLA-associated TCR beta chains were found to be more clonally expanded and to have lower generation probabilities than equally common non-associated chains. A later analysis associated approximately 17,000 TCR beta sequences with specific HLA alleles at a false discovery rate of 0.05. Assigning TCR associations to individual alleles was difficult when HLA alleles, especially DR and DQ, strongly co-occurred. Linkage disequilibrium might explain the correlated functional status among segregating V segments, but an unknown experimental factor could not be excluded. Because the 87-base-pair reads could not distinguish some IMGT-functional V segments, including TRBV6-2 and TRBV6-3, those segments were excluded. Cytomegalovirus status was reported to be diagnosed by the classifier with high specificity and sensitivity in both the original and validation cohorts. Compared with the 666-donor mean, donors in an Asian-associated ancestry cluster had fewer N-insertions in productive TCRs, according to a later genetic analysis. Presence/absence analyses assumed roughly uniform sequencing depth across donors, an assumption that may not hold.

Library method: the immunoSEQ multiplex PCR assay. For the multiplex PCR, a mixture combining 60 forward primers for TCR Vbeta segments and 13 reverse primers for TCR Jbeta segments was used. The CDR3 region of rearranged TCR beta genes was amplified from genomic DNA by a multiplex PCR assay. The Illumina HiSeq System was used to sequence the amplified TCR beta libraries as 87-base-pair reads. Per the authors' processing: In a later analysis, 70 million to 95 million unique TCR beta chains were counted across the approximately 640 repertoires, and roughly 10 million of these chains were shared by at least two donors. Raw reads were error-corrected and collapsed into unique sequences with a nearest-neighbor algorithm that merged closely related sequences to remove PCR and sequencing errors. V, D and J gene segments were assigned by aligning CDR3 sequences to IMGT reference sequences. For a sequence to be retained, a match of at least six nucleotides to both a V gene segment and a J gene segment was required. A rearrangement was called productive if the CDR3 had no stop codons and remained in frame with V and J, and every other rearrangement was called non-productive. Following IMGT convention, CDR3 was defined as the stretch from the second conserved V-encoded cysteine to the conserved J-encoded phenylalanine. Sequences without an unambiguous match to a single V gene segment were excluded from the earlier analysis of about 600 of the donors. An earlier analysis of 450 to 650 of the donors called V segments functional above 56.7% productive rearrangements and segregating when the between-donor standard deviation exceeded 5%. A statistical classification framework was developed to diagnose cytomegalovirus status using the catalog of TCR beta chain sequences. V and J gene assignment, in a later analysis, came from comparing TCR nucleotide sequences with IMGT/GENE-DB human TR gene sequences. In a later analysis, CDR3 sequences and most-parsimonious VDJ recombination scenarios were assigned using the TCRdist pipeline. In a later analysis, each TCR beta chain was defined by its CDR3 amino acid sequence together with its V-gene family, and reads without a unique V-gene family were excluded. As a way to deal with suspected cross-contamination and a sequencing artifact, a later analysis dropped 640 or so nucleotide sequences that were highly shared and had low generation probability. In a later analysis, a clonal expansion index was calculated for each public chain from normalized within-repertoire ranks of inferred template counts. A later analysis computed generation probabilities with a VDJ recombination model fitted to out-of-frame rearrangements, and checked the results against IGoR. Hypergeometric tests were used in a later analysis to score TCR-TCR, TCR-HLA and TCR-CMV co-occurrence, with a repertoire-size bias correction applied to the TCR pairs. In a later analysis, false discovery rates were estimated by permuting HLA or CMV assignments 20 times. A later analysis grouped co-occurring TCRs with DBSCAN, adding TCRdist sequence similarity when clustering within HLA-allele-positive subsets. For co-occurrence clustering, repertoires with fewer than 30,000 or more than 120,000 public chains were excluded, along with five repertoires with anomalous nucleotide sharing. Not all clones reach the TCRdb copy of this immuneACCESS table, which keeps in-frame sequences only. Checked studies attribute under half of the gap to unresolved V genes and leave the rest unexplained. V and J calls and clone size are copied from that table; D and trimming were computed from the DNA. The sample profile shows around 130,000 clones; approximately 8.6% of them were found once. The top ten hold 5% to 6.5% of the sample.

The cohort was made up of 650 to 700 healthy bone marrow donors. At the time of sampling, every cohort member was nominally healthy, though immune exposures that went unrecorded were likely present. The donor tested CMV seropositive and was one of the 289 seropositive cohort members. A peripheral blood sample was provided by each donor, and peripheral blood mononuclear cells were used for TCR beta sequencing. The Qiagen DNeasy Blood Extraction Kit was used to extract genomic DNA from the blood cell samples. A few counts support this clone. The antigen it recognizes is unknown. Base qualities are missing; no much larger clone stands one base away. The CDR3 numbers 15 residues from cysteine through phenylalanine. Just the 45-base CDR3 DNA is kept, in frame starting at base 1. As encoded in the germline V gene, CDR1 is SGHTS while CDR2 is YDEGEE. V gives up 3 bases and J gives up 2 bases, and the segment between their germline ends measures 14 bases.

Sequenced material: PBMCs. The sequence came from a woman between 35 and 50 years old in good health and CMV-seropositive. Recombination linked TRBV5-8 to TRBJ2-5; the D region possibly corresponds to TRBD2 (6 bases align). The bases read TGTGCCAGCAGCTCGCTTGCGGGGCGGCAAGAGACCCAGTACTTC. Its protein is CASSSLAGRQETQYF. With the portions outside the CDR3 filled from the reference TRBV5-8 and TRBJ2-5 genes, the complete variable region becomes EAGVTQSPTHLIKTRGQQATLRCSPISGHTSVYWYQQALGLGLQFLLWYDEGEERNRGNFPPRFSGRQFPNYSSELNVNALELEDSALYLCASSSLAGRQETQYFGPGTRLLVL.